The source of this T cell receptor beta chain is a study of CD8 T cells in ankylosing spondylitis (TCRdb year 2017). Study-level background: To find TCR variants linked to disease, the study profiled T cell receptor beta repertoires in ankylosing spondylitis patients and healthy donors. The full study cohort comprised 25 ankylosing spondylitis patients and approximately 100 healthy donors. Peripheral blood was sampled, and synovial fluid was additionally collected from ankylosing spondylitis patients.

Reads for this sample came from an Illumina HiSeq 2500. Quantitative 5'-RACE with molecular barcodes was the method used to prepare the TCR beta libraries. For the original study's pipeline: A new computational method, built on a probabilistic model of VDJ rearrangement, was used to identify disease-linked TCR variants. The public reads were run again by TCRdb, first through fastp at Q25 and then through MiXCR, and only productive beta chains were kept. Each entry merges the rows of one CDR3 protein and shows their most common DNA and genes. TCRdb's processing, not the authors' own work, is the source of the V and J calls. For this sample there are just over 350,000 distinct CDR3 sequences; 20% to 25% appear just once. The ten most abundant clones make up about an eighth of the sample. V is shortened by 5 bases, J by 2 bases, and the region joining them spans 13 bases. As encoded in the germline V gene (reference sequence), CDR1 is SEHNR while CDR2 is FQNEAQ. From its cysteine to its phenylalanine, the CDR3 spans 14 amino acids. Only the CDR3 region is kept as DNA, spanning 42 bases read in frame from base 1.

Points the paper makes about the study in general: The disease-linked clones had a CD8+ phenotype and were found at relatively low frequencies in peripheral blood. Blood from ankylosing spondylitis patients appeared to be characterized by a TCR beta motif made up of seven or eight highly homologous amino acid variants. According to the report, matched synovial fluid samples from ankylosing spondylitis patients were significantly enriched for the disease-linked clones. Some TCR beta motif variants had previously been reported in synovial fluid and blood of reactive arthritis patients, which suggested common disease-initiation mechanisms.

Turning to this clonotype: The specificity of this receptor is unknown. Nothing much larger sits one base from this clone, and base qualities are not available.

The sample comprised blood, either unsorted or a sorted T cell fraction (not recorded which). The chain couples TRBV7-9 to TRBJ2-7; a tentative D match to TRBD2 spans 6 bases. The receptor was isolated from a male donor with ankylosing spondylitis or in good health (not recorded which). The DNA sequence is TGTGCCAGCAGCATGCGGGACCACCCCTACGAGCAGTACTTC. Translated, this gives CASSMRDHPYEQYF. With the portions outside the CDR3 filled from the reference TRBV7-9 and TRBJ2-7 genes, the complete variable region becomes DTGVSQNPRHKITKRGQNVTFRCDPISEHNRLYWYRQTLGQGPEFLTYFQNEAQLEKSRLLSDRFSAERPKGSFSTLEIQRTEQGDSAMYLCASSMRDHPYEQYFGPGTRLTVT.